The 25 T cell receptor beta chains below all came from one sample that was sequenced in a study of identical twins. TCRdb passed the 5' RACE reads through MiXCR, listing each CDR3 protein once. The top ten hold 8% to 10% of the sample, which has around 370,000 distinct CDR3 sequences, roughly 9% seen once. Sequenced: naive T cells sorted from blood. These TCRs come from a woman aged 50 to 60 in good health.

This clonotype came up a few times. V is TRBV7-2 and J is TRBJ2-7; 8 bases align to TRBD1. J lost 1 base, V lost 1 base, and 6 bases had no gene match. CDR3 length equals 16 residues. The germline gives CDR1 SGHTA, CDR2 FQGNSA. The CDR3 DNA reads as TGTGCCAGCAGCTTAGAAGGGACAGGTTTATCCTACGAGCAGTACGTC. Encoded protein: CASSLEGTGLSYEQYV.

The chain combines TRBV4-1 with TRBJ2-2; the D gene is possibly TRBD1 (6 bases). Germline lookup yields CDR1 MGHRA and CDR2 YSYEKL. The CDR3 has 19 residues. The V end lost 0 bases, the J end lost 6 bases, and 23 bases lay between the germline ends. In DNA, the CDR3 is TGCGCCAGCAGCCAAGATCCAGACAGGCACACCGTCAACGCCGGGGAGCTGTTTTTT. Translated, it gives CASSQDPDRHTVNAGELFF.

This clonotype came up a few times. The gene calls are TRBV5-1 and TRBJ2-3; D is uncertain. Germline V gene lookup returns CDR1 SGHRS and CDR2 YFSETQ. Trimming cost V 4 bases and J 6 bases, with 15 bases left between them. The CDR3 has 14 residues. CDR3 nucleotide sequence: TGCGCCAGCAGCGCGGACCTCGGCAGGGATACGCAGTATTTT. Translated: CASSADLGRDTQYF. Supplemented by reference TRBV5-1 and TRBJ2-3, the full variable domain reads KAGVTQTPRYLIKTRGQQVTLSCSPISGHRSVSWYQQTPGQGLQFLFEYFSETQRNKGNFPGRFSGRQFSNSRSEMNVSTLELGDSALYLCASSADLGRDTQYFGPGTRLTVL.

This clonotype has more than one count but fewer than ten. The CDR3 reads CSALPGSGIDNEQFF. In nucleotides, the CDR3 is TGCAGTGCCCTCCCAGGAAGCGGGATTGACAATGAGCAGTTCTTC. The genes are TRBV20-1 and TRBJ2-1; 7 nucleotides agree with TRBD2. Germline assignment: CDR1 DFQATT and CDR2 SNEGSKA (reference sequence). J lost 5 bases, V lost 6 bases, and 13 bases had no gene match. The CDR3 covers 15 residues.

Turning to this clonotype: A single base separates this from a much larger clone, so it may be a read error. The chain employs TRBV10-2 and TRBJ2-1; D unclear. Germline V gene sequence: CDR1 WSHSY, CDR2 SAAADI. Trimming cost V 4 bases and J 13 bases, with 11 bases left between them. There are 11 residues in the CDR3. CDR3 nucleotide sequence: TGCGCCAGCAGTGGTAGTACTACTCAGTTCTTC. Translation: CASSGSTTQFF.

The V call is TRBV12-3 or TRBV12-4, the J call TRBJ2-1; 7 nucleotides agree with TRBD2. The V segment lost 6 bases and the J segment 2 bases; nucleotides outside the gene matches: 7. The CDR3 consists of 15 residues. The CDR3 sequence: CASRPAGTTYNEQFF. In DNA, the CDR3 is TGTGCCAGCAGACCTGCCGGGACTACCTACAATGAGCAGTTCTTC.

This clonotype was detected ten times or more. This chain joins TRBV29-1 and TRBJ2-3, with 7 bases that match TRBD2. The germline V gene has CDR1 SQVTM and CDR2 ANQGSEA. The V segment lost 4 bases and the J segment 6 bases; nucleotides outside the gene matches: 16. This CDR3 has 16 amino acids. The CDR3 sequence: CSVGLRLALLGDTQYF. The CDR3 DNA is TGCAGCGTTGGGCTCCGACTAGCCCTACTGGGGGATACGCAGTATTTT.

Concerning this clonotype: A read error may be the cause here, since a much bigger clone is one base away. The chain recombines TRBV24-1 with TRBJ2-4; 10 bases are shared with TRBD1. CDR3 length equals 14 residues. Germline lookup yields CDR1 KGHDR and CDR2 SFDVKD. CDR3 residues: CATSDPGTGDIQSF. DNA for the CDR3: TGTGCCACCAGTGACCCCGGGACAGGGGACATTCAGTCCTTC.

The chain uses TRBV5-1 and TRBJ2-1, with D perhaps matching TRBD2 (6 bases). V lost 0 bases, J lost 7 bases, and 11 bases lay in between. Germline V gene lookup returns CDR1 SGHRS and CDR2 YFSETQ. This CDR3 has 14 amino acids. The CDR3: CASSLELAMNEQFF. The CDR3 coding sequence is TGCGCCAGCAGCTTGGAACTAGCAATGAATGAGCAGTTCTTC.

This clonotype was found many times. The CDR3 coding sequence is TGCAGCGTTGACCCTCCTAGCGGGAGAAGCACAGATACGCAGTATTTT. This translates into CSVDPPSGRSTDTQYF. The chain carries TRBV29-1 and TRBJ2-3, with TRBD2 matching over 10 bases. The ends lost 3 bases at V and 0 bases at J; junction bases unmatched: 6. The CDR3 contains 16 residues. Germline CDR1 is SQVTM and CDR2 is ANQGSEA.

This clonotype showed up many times. The chain couples TRBV9 to TRBJ1-6, with D possibly being TRBD1 (6 bases). This CDR3 spans 15 amino acids. The V end lost 3 bases, the J end lost 7 bases, and 14 bases lay between the germline ends. Germline CDR1 reads SGDLS; CDR2 reads YYNGEE. The CDR3 protein is CASSGTGQLNSPLHF. The DNA for the CDR3 is TGTGCCAGCAGCGGTACAGGGCAACTCAATTCACCCCTCCACTTT.

The chain recombines TRBV11-3 with TRBJ2-1, with D unclear. Germline CDR1 and CDR2: SGHNT and YENEEA. V shed 3 bases and J shed 7 bases, with 10 bases lying between them. The CDR3 totals 13 residues. The CDR3 nucleotides are TGTGCCAGCAGCTTTAGACAATCTAATGAGCAGTTCTTC. Amino acid sequence: CASSFRQSNEQFF.

The V call is TRBV5-5, the J call TRBJ2-5; TRBD2 matches 10 bases. V dropped 4 bases and J dropped 5; count of bases not matched to a gene: 8. The CDR3 contains 15 residues. Germline V CDR1 and CDR2: SGHKS, YYEKEE (reference sequence). CDR3 DNA sequence: TGTGCCAGCAGCCGCGGGACTAGCGACGGGGAGACCCAGTACTTC. Protein: CASSRGTSDGETQYF.

This clonotype has a handful of counts. V is TRBV5-1 and J is TRBJ2-2, with TRBD1 matching 9 bases. This CDR3 has 16 amino acids. CDR1 is SGHRS, CDR2 YFSETQ, per germline. V dropped 5 bases and J dropped 1; count of bases not matched to a gene: 6. The CDR3 coding sequence is TGCGCCAGCAGTAGACAGGGGGGCGAGAACACCGGGGAGCTGTTTTTT. Translated, it gives CASSRQGGENTGELFF.

The V gene is TRBV6-7, the J gene TRBJ1-3, with D hard to call. TRBV6-7 is labeled an ORF, and its function is uncertain. The CDR3 covers 18 residues. Trimming left V 6 bases short and J 0 bases short, with 21 bases between. In nucleotides, the CDR3 is TGTGCCAGCAGCCCTCTCGGACGGGCAGAATACTCTGGAAACACCATATATTTT. Translated, it gives CASSPLGRAEYSGNTIYF.

This chain joins TRBV11-2 and TRBJ2-1; the D gene is possibly TRBD2 (5 bases). The germline gives CDR1 SGHAT, CDR2 FQNNGV. V was cut by 4 bases and J by 0 bases, with 10 bases left in between. The CDR3 length is 15 residues. Here the CDR3 reads CASSSLTISYNEQFF. In DNA form, the CDR3 reads TGTGCCAGCAGCTCTCTGACTATCTCCTACAATGAGCAGTTCTTC.

This clonotype was observed a few times. The chain uses TRBV27 and TRBJ2-1, with D hard to call. Germline V gives CDR1 MNHEY, CDR2 SMNVEV (reference sequence). V gave up 1 base and J gave up 7 bases, with 20 bases separating them. The length of the CDR3 is 17 residues. The CDR3 reads CASSLLSGRGSENEQFF. CDR3 DNA: TGTGCCAGCAGTTTATTATCCGGTCGAGGTAGTGAAAATGAGCAGTTCTTC.

This clonotype was observed at least ten times. This chain uses TRBV9 with TRBJ2-7; D not resolved. V lost 4 bases and J lost 4, with 18 bases in between. Germline CDR1 SGDLS, CDR2 YYNGEE. The CDR3 covers 15 residues. The CDR3 sequence: CASSPRVGMDYEQYF. As DNA, the CDR3 is TGTGCCAGCAGCCCGAGAGTAGGGATGGATTACGAGCAGTACTTC. The full variable domain, with the rest looked up from reference TRBV9 and TRBJ2-7, is DSGVTQTPKHLITATGQRVTLRCSPRSGDLSVYWYQQSLDQGLQFLIQYYNGEERAKGNILERFSAQQFPDLHSELNLSSLELGDSALYFCASSPRVGMDYEQYFGPGTRLTVT.

The chain joins TRBV20-1 to TRBJ2-4; 9 bases agree with TRBD1. CDR1 is DFQATT and CDR2 is SNEGSKA in the germline V gene (reference sequence). The CDR3 length is 13 residues. The junction had 8 bases not matched to a gene; V was cut back by 5 bases and J by 9 bases. This CDR3 is CSAEGQGMGIQYF. As DNA, the CDR3 is TGCAGTGCTGAGGGACAGGGAATGGGCATTCAGTACTTC.

V gene TRBV7-9 combines with J gene TRBJ2-1; D is ambiguous. Per the germline V gene, CDR1 is SEHNR and CDR2 is FQNEAQ (reference sequence). Trimming shortened V by 5 bases and J by 0 bases, and 14 bases separated the two germline ends. This CDR3 has 16 residues. For the CDR3, the DNA is TGTGCCAGCAGCCTTCCCACAGAGAGCTCCTACAATGAGCAGTTCTTC. Protein sequence: CASSLPTESSYNEQFF.

The chain has TRBV12-3 or TRBV12-4 and TRBJ2-7; 13 nucleotides align to TRBD2. The CDR3 covers 14 residues. V lost 6 bases and J lost 6; bases outside the gene matches: 5. CDR3: CASRRTSGRGEQYF. CDR3 nucleotide sequence: TGTGCCAGCAGACGGACTAGCGGGAGAGGCGAGCAGTACTTC.

This rearrangement joins TRBV5-1 to TRBJ2-7, with TRBD1 matching 10 bases. V was pared by 4 bases and J by 6 bases, with 7 bases of the junction left unmatched. This CDR3 has 14 residues. CDR1 and CDR2 (germline): SGHRS, YFSETQ. The CDR3 reads CASSAGTGVSEQYV. DNA of the CDR3: TGCGCCAGCAGCGCCGGGACAGGGGTCTCCGAGCAGTACGTC.

This clonotype has a count of ten or more. The chain recombines TRBV14 with TRBJ1-2; D gene unclear. The CDR3 has 14 residues. Trimming removed 4 bases at V and 7 bases at J, with 16 bases between. Looked up from germline, CDR1 is SGHDN and CDR2 is FVKESK. CDR3 nucleotides: TGTGCCAGCAGCCTCGCGGGAGGGTCTGGTGGCTACACCTTC. This codes for CASSLAGGSGGYTF.

This clonotype was seen only a few times. The chain combines TRBV7-2 with TRBJ2-5; perhaps TRBD2 as D (6 bases). This CDR3 region has 15 residues. The V and J ends lost 0 bases and 1 base respectively, with 9 bases between them. Germline V gene data show CDR1 as SGHTA and CDR2 as FQGNSA. As DNA, the CDR3 is TGTGCCAGCAGCTTAGCGACTAGAGTCCAAGAGACCCAGTACTTC. It codes for CASSLATRVQETQYF.

This clonotype showed up many times. The V call is TRBV12-3 or TRBV12-4, the J call TRBJ1-4; 8 nucleotides match TRBD1. This CDR3 region has 13 residues. The junction had 4 bases not matched to a gene; V was cut back by 3 bases and J by 10 bases. The CDR3 DNA reads TGTGCCAGCAGTTTCGCAGGGACAGGAAAACTGTTTTTT. Translated, it gives CASSFAGTGKLFF.